Given below is one TCR beta chain in context. The antigen is not known. The record originates from a study of T cells in Graves' hyperthyroidism and ophthalmopathy. On the study more broadly: At the time of initial diagnosis and before any treatment, peripheral blood was collected.

Study-level findings and limits: Blood samples included most of the expanded thyroid clonotypes exceeding 0.001.

V gave up 8 bases and J gave up 15 bases; unmatched junction bases: 9. The CDR3 is made up of 11 amino acids. The germline V gene has CDR1 LNHDA and CDR2 SQIVND (reference sequence). Using RNA transcripts as the source, TCR beta CDR3 regions were amplified. A set of HTBI primers served as the primers for a first-round RT-PCR of the TCR CDR3. TCRdb redid the calling of the multiplex PCR reads with MiXCR, one entry per CDR3 protein. The table lists fewer than 800,000 distinct CDR3 sequences, less than 20% of them singletons. The chain uses TRBV19 and TRBJ2-1; 8 nucleotides match TRBD2. This sequence was found in a man aged 18 to 29 with Graves' hyperthyroidism. Sequencing was performed on blood. CDR3: CASSTGGPMFF. CDR3 DNA sequence: TGTGCCAGTTCTACGGGAGGGCCTATGTTCTTC.